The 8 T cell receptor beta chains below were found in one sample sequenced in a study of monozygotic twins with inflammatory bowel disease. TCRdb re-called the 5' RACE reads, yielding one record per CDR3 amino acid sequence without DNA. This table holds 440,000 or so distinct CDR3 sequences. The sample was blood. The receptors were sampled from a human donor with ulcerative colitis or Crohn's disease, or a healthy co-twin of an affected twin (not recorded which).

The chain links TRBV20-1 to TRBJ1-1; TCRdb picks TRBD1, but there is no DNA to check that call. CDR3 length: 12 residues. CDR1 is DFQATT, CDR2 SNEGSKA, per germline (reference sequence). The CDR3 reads CSGLGSRTEAFF.

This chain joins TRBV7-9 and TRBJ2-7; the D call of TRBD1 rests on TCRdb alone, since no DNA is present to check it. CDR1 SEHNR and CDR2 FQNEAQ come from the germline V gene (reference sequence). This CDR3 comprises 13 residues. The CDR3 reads CASSFRTLAEQYF.

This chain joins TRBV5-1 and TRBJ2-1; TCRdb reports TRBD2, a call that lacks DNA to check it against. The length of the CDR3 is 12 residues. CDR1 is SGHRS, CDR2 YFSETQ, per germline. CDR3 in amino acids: CASSHLAGEQFF.

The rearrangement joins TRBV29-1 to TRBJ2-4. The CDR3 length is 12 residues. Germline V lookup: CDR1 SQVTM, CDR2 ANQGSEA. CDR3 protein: CSVSSVGNIQYF.

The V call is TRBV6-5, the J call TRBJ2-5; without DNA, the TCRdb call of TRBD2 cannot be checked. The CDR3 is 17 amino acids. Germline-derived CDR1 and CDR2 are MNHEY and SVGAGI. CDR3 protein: CASSYPLGRTRGETQYF.

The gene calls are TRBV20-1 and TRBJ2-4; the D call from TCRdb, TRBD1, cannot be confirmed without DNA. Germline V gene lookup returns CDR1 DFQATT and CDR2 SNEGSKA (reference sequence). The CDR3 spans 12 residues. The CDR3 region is CSAPGQGYIQYF.

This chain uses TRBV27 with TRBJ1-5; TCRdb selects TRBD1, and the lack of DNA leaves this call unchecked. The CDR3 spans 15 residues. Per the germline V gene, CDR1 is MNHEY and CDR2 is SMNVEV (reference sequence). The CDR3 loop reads CASSLNPDSNQPQHF.

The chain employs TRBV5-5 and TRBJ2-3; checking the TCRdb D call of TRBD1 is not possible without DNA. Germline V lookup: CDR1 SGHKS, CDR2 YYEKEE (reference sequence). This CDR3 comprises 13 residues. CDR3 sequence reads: CASSPRNVDTQYF.